This T cell receptor (beta chain) originates from a study of blood T cell repertoires in COVID-19. Study background: Samples representing acute and convalescent COVID-19 were sourced from the United States, Italy and Spain. T cells, B-cell-depleted T cells, or PBMCs provided the cDNA or gDNA that served as material.

In the original analysis: Reference gene primer amplification gave estimated nucleated cell counts. TCRdb's table, derived via immunoSEQ multiplex PCR, lists solely in-frame clones and lacks some. V, J and clone size derive from that table, while D and trimming were established from the DNA sequence. The data contain 300,000 or so clones, about 90% of them singletons. This clone has just one count. Material for sequencing was peripheral blood. The TCR was taken from a woman aged 45-65 years who had recovered from COVID-19.

CDR3 sequence reads: CASQGQGSGEQYF. The DNA for the CDR3 is TGTGCCAGCCAGGGACAGGGGAGTGGCGAGCAGTACTTC. V and J are TRBV25-1 and TRBJ2-7, with 10 nucleotides matching TRBD1. The CDR3 contains 13 residues. The germline gives CDR1 MGHDK, CDR2 SYGVNS. Germline trimming cut 8 bases from V and 6 bases from J; bases unmatched to any gene: 7.